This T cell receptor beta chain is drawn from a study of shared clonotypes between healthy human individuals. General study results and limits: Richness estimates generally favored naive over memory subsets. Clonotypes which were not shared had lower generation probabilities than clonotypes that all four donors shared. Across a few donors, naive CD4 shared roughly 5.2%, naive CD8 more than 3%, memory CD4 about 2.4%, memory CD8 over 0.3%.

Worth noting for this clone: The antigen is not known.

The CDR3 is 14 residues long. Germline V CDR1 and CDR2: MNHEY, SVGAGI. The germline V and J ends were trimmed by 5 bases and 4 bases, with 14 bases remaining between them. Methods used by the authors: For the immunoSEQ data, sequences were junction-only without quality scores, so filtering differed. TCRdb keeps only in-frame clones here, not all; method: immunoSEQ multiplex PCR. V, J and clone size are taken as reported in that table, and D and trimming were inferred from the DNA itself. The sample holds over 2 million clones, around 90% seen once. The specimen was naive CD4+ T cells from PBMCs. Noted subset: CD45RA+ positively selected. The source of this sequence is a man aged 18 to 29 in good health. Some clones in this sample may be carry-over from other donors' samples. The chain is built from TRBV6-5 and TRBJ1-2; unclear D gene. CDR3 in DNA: TGTGCCAGCAGTGCCCTCCCGGGCACCTATGGCTACACCTTC. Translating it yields CASSALPGTYGYTF.